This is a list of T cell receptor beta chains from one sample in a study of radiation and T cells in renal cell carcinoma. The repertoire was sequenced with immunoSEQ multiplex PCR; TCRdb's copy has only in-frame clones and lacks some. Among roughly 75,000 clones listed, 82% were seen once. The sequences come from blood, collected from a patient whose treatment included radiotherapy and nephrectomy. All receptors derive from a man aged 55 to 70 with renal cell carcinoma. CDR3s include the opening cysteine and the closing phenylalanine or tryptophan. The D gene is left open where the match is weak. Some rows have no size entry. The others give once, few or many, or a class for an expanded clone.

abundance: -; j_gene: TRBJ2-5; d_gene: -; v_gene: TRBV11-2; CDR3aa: CASSLDTGRETQYF; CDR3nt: TGTGCCAGCAGCTTAGATACGGGTCGGGAGACCCAGTACTTC
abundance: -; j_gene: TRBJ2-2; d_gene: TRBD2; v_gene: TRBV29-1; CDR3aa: CSVGTSGVNTGELFF; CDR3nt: TGCAGCGTCGGGACTAGCGGCGTGAACACCGGGGAGCTGTTTTTT
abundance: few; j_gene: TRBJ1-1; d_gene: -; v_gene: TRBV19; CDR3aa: CASSRLQGWGTEAFF; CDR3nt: TGTGCCAGTAGTAGACTCCAGGGTTGGGGCACTGAAGCTTTCTTT
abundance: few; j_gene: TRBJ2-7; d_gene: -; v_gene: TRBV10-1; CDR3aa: CASSGALSSYEQYF; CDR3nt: TGCGCCAGCAGCGGGGCATTGAGCTCCTACGAGCAGTACTTC
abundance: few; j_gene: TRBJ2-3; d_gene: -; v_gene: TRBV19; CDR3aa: CASSPQVGTDTQYF; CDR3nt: TGTGCCAGTAGTCCACAGGTCGGGACAGATACGCAGTATTTT
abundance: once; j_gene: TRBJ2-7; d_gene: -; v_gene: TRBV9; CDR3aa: CASSVEGTQGDEQYF; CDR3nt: TGTGCCAGCAGCGTAGAAGGGACCCAAGGGGACGAGCAGTACTTC
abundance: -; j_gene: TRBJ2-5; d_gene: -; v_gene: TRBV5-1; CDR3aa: CASSDQETQYF; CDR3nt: TGCGCCAGCAGCGACCAAGAGACCCAGTACTTC
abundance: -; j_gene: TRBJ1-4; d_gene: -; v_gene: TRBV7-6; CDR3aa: CASSLRGGNEKLFF; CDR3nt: TGTGCCAGCAGCCTTAGGGGGGGTAATGAAAAACTGTTTTTT
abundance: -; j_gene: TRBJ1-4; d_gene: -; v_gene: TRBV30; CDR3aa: CAWSVIRGRGNEKLFF; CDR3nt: TGTGCCTGGAGTGTAATCCGGGGGAGGGGTAATGAAAAACTGTTTTTT
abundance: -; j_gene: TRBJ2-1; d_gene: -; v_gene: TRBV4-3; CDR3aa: CASSQNSLPNTHEQFF; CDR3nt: TGCGCCAGCAGCCAAAATAGTCTGCCAAACACACATGAGCAGTTCTTC
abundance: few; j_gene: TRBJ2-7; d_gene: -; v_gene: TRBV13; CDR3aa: CASSFSSYEQYF; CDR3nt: TGTGCCAGCAGCTTTAGCTCCTACGAGCAGTACTTC
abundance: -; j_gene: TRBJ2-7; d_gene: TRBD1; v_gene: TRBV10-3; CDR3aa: CAISDQPGQFGEQYF; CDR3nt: TGTGCCATCAGTGACCAACCGGGACAGTTTGGCGAGCAGTACTTC
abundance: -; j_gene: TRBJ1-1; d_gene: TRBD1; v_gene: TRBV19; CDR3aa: CASSVDRELNEAFF; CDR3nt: TGTGCCAGTAGTGTGGACAGGGAGCTCAACGAAGCTTTCTTT
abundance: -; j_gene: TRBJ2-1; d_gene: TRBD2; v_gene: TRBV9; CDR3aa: CASSATSGRVGEQFF; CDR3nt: TGTGCCAGCAGCGCTACTAGCGGGAGGGTTGGTGAGCAGTTCTTC
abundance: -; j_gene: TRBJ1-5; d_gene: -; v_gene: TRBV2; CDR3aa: CASSVFRGSNQPQHF; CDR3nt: TGTGCCAGCAGTGTTTTCCGAGGTAGCAATCAGCCCCAGCATTTT
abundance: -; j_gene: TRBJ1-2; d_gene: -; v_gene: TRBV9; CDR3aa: CASSVEGGNYGYTF; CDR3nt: TGTGCCAGCAGCGTAGAGGGCGGTAACTATGGCTACACCTTC
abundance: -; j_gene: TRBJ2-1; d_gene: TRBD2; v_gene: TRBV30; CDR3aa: CAWWTSGGPSYNEQFF; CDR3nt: TGTGCCTGGTGGACTAGCGGGGGCCCGTCCTACAATGAGCAGTTCTTC
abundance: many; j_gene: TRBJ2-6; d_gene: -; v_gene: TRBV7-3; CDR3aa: CASSLSGTGANVLTF; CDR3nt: TGTGCCAGCAGCTTATCGGGGACTGGGGCCAACGTCCTGACTTTC
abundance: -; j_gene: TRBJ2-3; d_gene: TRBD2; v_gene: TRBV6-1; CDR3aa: CAGQKGGSSTDTQYF; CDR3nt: TGTGCCGGCCAGAAGGGCGGGAGCAGCACAGATACGCAGTATTTT
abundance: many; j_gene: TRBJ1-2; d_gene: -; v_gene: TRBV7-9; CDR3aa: CASSLNYGYTF; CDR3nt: TGTGCCAGCAGCTTGAACTATGGCTACACCTTC
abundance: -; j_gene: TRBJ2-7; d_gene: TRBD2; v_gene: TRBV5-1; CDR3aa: CASSFGLAGAHEQYF; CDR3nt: TGCGCCAGCAGCTTCGGACTAGCGGGGGCACACGAGCAGTACTTC
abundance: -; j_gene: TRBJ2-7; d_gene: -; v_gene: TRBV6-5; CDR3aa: CASSSRPYEQYF; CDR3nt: TGTGCCAGCAGTTCTCGACCCTACGAGCAGTACTTC
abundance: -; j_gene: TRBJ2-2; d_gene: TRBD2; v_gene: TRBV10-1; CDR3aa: CASRGGSTGELFF; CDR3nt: TGCGCCAGCAGGGGGGGGAGTACCGGGGAGCTGTTTTTT
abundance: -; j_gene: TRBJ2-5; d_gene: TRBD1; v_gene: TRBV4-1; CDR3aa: CASSQQGVRQETQYF; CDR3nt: TGCGCCAGCAGCCAACAGGGGGTTCGGCAAGAGACCCAGTACTTC
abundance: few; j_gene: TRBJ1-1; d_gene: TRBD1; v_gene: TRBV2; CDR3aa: CASNERDRGNTEAFF; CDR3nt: TGTGCCAGCAACGAAAGGGACAGGGGAAACACTGAAGCTTTCTTT
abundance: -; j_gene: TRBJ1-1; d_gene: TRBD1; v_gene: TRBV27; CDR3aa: CASSPLTGKGTEAFF; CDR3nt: TGTGCCAGCAGTCCTCTGACAGGGAAGGGCACTGAAGCTTTCTTT
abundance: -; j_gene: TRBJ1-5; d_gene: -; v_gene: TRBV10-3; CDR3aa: CAISGGEESNQPQHF; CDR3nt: TGTGCCATCAGTGGGGGAGAGGAGAGCAATCAGCCCCAGCATTTT
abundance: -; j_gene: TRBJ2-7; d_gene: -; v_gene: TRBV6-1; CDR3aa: CASTPSLANNEQYF; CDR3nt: TGTGCCAGCACCCCGTCGCTAGCGAACAACGAGCAGTACTTC
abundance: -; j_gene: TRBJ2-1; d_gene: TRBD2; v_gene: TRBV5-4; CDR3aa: CASSLVSSGSYNEQFF; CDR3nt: TGTGCCAGCAGCTTGGTATCTAGCGGGAGTTACAATGAGCAGTTCTTC
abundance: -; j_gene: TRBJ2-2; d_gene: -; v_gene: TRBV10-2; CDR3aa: CASSSQGNTGELFF; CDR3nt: TGCGCCAGCAGTTCTCAGGGGAACACCGGGGAGCTGTTTTTT
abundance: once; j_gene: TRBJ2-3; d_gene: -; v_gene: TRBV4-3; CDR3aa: CASSQERGIAQYF; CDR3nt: TGCGCCAGCAGCCAAGAACGGGGAATAGCGCAGTATTTT
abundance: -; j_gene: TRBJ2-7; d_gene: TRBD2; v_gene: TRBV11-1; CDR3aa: CASSSPFPAAGGPDEQYF; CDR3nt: TGTGCCAGCAGCTCCCCTTTCCCAGCAGCGGGAGGGCCTGACGAGCAGTACTTC
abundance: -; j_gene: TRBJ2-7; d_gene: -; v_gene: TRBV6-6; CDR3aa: CASSYVDEQYF; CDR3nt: TGTGCCAGCAGTTACGTGGACGAGCAGTACTTC
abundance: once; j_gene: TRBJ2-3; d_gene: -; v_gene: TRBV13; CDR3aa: CASSPSITDTQYF; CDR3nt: TGTGCCAGCAGCCCGAGTATCACAGATACGCAGTATTTT
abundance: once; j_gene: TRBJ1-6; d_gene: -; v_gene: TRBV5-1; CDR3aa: CASSEDGSGPNSPLHF; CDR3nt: TGCGCCAGCAGTGAGGACGGATCTGGCCCTAATTCACCCCTCCACTTT
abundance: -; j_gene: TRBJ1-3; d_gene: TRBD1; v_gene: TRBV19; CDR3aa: CASIPGQLRLSGNTIYF; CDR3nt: TGTGCCAGTATCCCGGGACAGCTAAGACTCTCTGGAAACACCATATATTTT
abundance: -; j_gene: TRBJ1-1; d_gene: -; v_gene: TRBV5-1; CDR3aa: CASSLDSNLEAFF; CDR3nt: TGCGCCAGCAGCTTGGACAGCAACTTGGAAGCTTTCTTT
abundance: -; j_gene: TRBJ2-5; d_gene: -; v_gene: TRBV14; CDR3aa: CASSQDKSFQETQYF; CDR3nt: TGTGCCAGCAGCCAAGATAAGTCGTTTCAAGAGACCCAGTACTTC
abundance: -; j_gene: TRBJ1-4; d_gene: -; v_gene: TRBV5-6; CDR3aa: CASSFGYATNEKLFF; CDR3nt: TGTGCCAGCAGCTTTGGGTACGCAACTAATGAAAAACTGTTTTTT
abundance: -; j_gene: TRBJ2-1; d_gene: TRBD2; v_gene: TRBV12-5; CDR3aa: CASGLGLAGGEGEQFF; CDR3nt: TGTGCTAGTGGTTTAGGACTAGCGGGAGGTGAAGGTGAGCAGTTCTTC
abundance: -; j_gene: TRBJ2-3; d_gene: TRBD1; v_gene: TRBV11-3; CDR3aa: CASAQGASTDTQYF; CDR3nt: TGTGCCAGCGCCCAGGGGGCGAGCACAGATACGCAGTATTTT
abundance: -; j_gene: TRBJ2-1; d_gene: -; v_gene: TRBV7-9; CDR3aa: CASTALLGSYSYNEQFF; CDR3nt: TGTGCCAGTACGGCCCTCCTGGGGAGCTACTCCTACAATGAGCAGTTCTTC
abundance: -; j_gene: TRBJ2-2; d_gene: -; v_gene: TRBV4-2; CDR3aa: CASSQAEAGELFF; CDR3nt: TGTGCCAGCAGCCAAGCTGAGGCAGGGGAGCTGTTTTTT
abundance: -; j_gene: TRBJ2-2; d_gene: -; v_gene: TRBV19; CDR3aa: CASSSGPNTGELFF; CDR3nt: TGTGCCAGTAGCAGCGGACCGAACACCGGGGAGCTGTTTTTT
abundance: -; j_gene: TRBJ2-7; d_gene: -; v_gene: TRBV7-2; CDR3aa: CASSLVQVRSYEQYF; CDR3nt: TGTGCCAGCAGCTTAGTGCAGGTGCGCTCCTACGAGCAGTACTTC
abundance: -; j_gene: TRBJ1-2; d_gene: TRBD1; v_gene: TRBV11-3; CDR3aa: CASSQEAGGDGYTF; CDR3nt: TGTGCCAGCAGCCAAGAAGCAGGGGGGGATGGCTACACCTTC